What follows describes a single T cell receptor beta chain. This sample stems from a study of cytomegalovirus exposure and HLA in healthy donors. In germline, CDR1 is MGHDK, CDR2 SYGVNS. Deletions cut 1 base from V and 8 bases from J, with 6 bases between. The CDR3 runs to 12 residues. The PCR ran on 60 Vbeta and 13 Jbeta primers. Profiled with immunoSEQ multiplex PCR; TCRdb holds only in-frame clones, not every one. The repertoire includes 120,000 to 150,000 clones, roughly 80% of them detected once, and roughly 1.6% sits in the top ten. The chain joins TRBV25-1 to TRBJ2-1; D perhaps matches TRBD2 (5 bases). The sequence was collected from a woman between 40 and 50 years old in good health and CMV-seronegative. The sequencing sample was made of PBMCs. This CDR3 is CASSELRDEQFF. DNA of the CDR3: TGTGCCAGCAGTGAATTGAGGGATGAGCAGTTCTTC.